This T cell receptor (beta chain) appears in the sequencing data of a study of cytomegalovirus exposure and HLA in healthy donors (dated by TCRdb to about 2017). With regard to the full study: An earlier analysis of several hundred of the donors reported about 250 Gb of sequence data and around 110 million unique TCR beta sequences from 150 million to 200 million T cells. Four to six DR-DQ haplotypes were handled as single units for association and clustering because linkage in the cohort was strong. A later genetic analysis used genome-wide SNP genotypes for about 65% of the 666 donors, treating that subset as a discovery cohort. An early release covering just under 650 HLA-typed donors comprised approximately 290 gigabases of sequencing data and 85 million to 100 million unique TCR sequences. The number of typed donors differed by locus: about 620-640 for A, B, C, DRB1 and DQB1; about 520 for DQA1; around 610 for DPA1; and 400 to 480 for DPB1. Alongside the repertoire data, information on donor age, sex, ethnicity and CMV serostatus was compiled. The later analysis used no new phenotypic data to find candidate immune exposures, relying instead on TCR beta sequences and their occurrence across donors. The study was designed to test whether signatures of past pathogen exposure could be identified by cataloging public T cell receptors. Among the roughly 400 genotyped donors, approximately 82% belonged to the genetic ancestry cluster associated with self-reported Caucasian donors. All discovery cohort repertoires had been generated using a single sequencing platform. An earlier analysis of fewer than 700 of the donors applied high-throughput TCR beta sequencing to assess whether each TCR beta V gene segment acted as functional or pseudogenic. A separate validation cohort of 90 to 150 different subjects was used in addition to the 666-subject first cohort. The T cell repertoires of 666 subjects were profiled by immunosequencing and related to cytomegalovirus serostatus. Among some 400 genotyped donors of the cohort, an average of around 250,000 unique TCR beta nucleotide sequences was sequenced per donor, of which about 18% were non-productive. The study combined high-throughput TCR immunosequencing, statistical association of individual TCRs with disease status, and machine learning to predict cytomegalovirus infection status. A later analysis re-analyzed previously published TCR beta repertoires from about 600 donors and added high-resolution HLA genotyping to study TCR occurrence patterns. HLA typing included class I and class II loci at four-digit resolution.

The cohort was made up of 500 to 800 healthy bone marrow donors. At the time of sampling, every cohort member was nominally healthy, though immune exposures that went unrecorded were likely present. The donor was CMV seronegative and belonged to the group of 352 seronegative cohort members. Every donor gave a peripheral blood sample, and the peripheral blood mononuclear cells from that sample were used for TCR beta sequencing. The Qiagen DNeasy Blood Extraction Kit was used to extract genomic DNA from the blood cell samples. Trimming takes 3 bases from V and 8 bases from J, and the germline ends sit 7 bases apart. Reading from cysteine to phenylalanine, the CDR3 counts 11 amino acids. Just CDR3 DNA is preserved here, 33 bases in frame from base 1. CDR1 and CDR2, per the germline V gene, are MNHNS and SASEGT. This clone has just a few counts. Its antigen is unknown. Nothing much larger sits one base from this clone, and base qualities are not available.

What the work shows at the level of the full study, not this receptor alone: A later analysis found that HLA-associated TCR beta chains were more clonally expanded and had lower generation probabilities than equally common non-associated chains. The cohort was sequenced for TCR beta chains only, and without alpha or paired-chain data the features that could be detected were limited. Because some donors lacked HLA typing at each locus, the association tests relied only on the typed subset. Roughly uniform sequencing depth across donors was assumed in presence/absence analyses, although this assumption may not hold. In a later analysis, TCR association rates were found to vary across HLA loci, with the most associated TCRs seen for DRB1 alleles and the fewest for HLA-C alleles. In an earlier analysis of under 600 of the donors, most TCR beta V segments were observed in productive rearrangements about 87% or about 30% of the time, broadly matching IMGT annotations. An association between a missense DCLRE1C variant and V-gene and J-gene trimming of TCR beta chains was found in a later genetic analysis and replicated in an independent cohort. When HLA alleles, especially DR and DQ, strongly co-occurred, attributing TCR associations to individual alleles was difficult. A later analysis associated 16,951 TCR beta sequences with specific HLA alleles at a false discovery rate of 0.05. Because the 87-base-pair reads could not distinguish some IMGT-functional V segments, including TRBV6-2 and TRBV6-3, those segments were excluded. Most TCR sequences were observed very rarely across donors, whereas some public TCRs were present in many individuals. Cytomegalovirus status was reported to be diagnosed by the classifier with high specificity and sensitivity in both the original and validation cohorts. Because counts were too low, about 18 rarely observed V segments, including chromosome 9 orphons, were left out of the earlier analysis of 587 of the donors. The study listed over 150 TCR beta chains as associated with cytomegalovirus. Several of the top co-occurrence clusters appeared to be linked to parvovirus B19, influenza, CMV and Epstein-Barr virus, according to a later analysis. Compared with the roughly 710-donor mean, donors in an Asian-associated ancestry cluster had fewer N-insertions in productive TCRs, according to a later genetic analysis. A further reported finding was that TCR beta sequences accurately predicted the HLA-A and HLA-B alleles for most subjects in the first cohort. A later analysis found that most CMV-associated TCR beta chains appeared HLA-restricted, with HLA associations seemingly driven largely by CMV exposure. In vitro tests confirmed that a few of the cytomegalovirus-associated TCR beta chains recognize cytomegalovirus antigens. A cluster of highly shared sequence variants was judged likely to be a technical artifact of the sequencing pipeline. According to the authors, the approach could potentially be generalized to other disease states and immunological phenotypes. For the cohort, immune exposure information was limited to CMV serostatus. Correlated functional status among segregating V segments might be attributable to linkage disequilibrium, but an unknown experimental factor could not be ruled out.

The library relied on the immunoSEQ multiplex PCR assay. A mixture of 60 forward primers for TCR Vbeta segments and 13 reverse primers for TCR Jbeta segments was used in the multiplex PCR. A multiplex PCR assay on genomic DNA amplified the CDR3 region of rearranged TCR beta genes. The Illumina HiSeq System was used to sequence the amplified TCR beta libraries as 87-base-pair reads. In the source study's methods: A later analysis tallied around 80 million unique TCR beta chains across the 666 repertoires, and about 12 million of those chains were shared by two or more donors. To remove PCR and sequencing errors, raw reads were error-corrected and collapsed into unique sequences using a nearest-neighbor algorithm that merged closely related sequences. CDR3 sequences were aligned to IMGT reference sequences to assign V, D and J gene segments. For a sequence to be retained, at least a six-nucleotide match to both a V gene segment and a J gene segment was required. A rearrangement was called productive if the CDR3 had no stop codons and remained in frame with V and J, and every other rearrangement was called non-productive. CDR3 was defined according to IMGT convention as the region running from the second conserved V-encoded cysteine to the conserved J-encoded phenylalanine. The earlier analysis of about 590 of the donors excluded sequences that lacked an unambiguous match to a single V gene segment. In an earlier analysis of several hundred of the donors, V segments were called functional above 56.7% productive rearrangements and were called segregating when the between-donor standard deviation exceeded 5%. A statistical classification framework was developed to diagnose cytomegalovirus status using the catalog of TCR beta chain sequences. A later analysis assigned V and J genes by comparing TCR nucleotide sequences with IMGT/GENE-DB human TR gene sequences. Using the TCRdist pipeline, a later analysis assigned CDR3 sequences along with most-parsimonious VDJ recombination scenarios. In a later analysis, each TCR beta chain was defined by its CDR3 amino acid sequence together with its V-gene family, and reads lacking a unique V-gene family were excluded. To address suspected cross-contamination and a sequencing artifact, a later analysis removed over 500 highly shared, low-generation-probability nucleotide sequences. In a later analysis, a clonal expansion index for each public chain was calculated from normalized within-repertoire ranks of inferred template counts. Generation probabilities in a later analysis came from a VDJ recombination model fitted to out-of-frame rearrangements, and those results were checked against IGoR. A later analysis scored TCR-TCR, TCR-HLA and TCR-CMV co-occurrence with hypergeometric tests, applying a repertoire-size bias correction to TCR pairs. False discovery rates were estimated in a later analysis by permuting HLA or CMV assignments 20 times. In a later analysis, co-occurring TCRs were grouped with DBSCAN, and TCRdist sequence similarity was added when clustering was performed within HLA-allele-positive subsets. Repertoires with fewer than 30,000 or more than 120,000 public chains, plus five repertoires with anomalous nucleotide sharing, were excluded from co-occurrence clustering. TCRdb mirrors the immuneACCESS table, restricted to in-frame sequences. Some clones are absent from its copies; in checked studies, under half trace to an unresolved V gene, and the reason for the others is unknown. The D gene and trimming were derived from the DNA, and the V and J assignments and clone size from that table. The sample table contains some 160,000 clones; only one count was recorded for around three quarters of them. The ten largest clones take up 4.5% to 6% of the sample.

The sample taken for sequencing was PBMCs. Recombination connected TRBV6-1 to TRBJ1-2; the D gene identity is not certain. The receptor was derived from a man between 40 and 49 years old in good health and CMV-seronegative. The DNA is TGTGCCAGCAGTGATCCAGCGGGCTACACCTTC. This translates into CASSDPAGYTF.